The TCR beta chain under discussion was sequenced for a study of blood T cells in healthy people across ages. The use of a sample-barcoded 5' primer and a J-beta primer mix characterized a second PCR of roughly 7 to 12 cycles. TCRdb itself ran the 5' RACE reads through MiXCR, one entry per CDR3 protein. The sample contains about 760,000 distinct CDR3 sequences, approximately 25% of which appear only once. This CDR3 is built from 13 residues. Germline CDR1 is SGHTA and CDR2 is FQGTGA. With 5 bases removed from V and 7 bases from J, the gap between germline ends came to 12 bases. This clonotype showed up just a few times. The sample was also linked to a second study, of T cells of mothers and their children.

This sequence joins TRBV7-3 and TRBJ1-5, with no clear D. The material sequenced was blood. The sequence was collected from a boy aged 5-17 years in good health. CDR3 nucleotide sequence: TGTGCCAGCAGCCCGACCCCGGGACAGCCCCAGCATTTT. Translating gives CASSPTPGQPQHF.